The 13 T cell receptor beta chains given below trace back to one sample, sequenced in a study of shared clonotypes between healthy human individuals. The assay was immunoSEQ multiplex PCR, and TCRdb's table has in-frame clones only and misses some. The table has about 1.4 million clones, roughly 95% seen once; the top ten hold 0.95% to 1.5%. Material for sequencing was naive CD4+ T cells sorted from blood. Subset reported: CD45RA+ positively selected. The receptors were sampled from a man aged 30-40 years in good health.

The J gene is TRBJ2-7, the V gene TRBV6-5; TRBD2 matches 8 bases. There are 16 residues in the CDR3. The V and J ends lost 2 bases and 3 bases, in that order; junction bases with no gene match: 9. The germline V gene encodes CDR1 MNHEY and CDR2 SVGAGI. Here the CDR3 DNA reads TGTGCCAGCAGTTACAAGAGAGCGGGAGTAGGCTACGAGCAGTACTTC. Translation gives CASSYKRAGVGYEQYF.

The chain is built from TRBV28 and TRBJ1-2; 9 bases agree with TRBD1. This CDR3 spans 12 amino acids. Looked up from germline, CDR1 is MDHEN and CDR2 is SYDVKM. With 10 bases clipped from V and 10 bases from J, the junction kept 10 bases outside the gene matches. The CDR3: CAIRGQGTIYTF. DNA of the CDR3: TGTGCCATCCGGGGACAGGGAACAATCTACACCTTC.

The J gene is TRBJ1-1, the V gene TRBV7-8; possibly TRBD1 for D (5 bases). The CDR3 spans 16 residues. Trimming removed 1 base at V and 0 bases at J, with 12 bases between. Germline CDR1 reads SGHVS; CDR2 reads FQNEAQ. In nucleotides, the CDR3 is TGTGCCAGCAGCTTAGGGGGGAGCCCCATGAACACTGAAGCTTTCTTT. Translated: CASSLGGSPMNTEAFF.

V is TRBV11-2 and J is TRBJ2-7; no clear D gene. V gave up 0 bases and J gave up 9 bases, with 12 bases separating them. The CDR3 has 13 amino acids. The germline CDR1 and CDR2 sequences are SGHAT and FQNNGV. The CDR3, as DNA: TGTGCCAGCAGCTTAGATGGGGTTGTGGTGCAGTACTTC. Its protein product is CASSLDGVVVQYF.

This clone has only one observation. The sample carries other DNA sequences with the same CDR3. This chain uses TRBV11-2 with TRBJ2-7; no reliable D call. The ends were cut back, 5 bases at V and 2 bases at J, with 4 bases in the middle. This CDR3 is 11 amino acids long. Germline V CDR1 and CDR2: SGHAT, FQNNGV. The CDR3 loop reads CASSSTYEQYF. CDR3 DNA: TGTGCCAGCAGCAGCACCTACGAGCAGTACTTC.

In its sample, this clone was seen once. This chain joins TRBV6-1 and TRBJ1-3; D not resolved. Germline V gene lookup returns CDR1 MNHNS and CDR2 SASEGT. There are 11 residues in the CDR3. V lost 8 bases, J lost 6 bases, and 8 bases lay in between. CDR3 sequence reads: CASAQSNTIYF. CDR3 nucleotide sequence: TGTGCCAGCGCACAGTCAAACACCATATATTTT.

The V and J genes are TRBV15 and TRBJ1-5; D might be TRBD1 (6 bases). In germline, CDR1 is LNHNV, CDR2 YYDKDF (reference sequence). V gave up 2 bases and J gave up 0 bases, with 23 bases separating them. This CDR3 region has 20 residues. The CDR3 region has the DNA TGTGCCACCAGCAGATCGTCAGGGGCCACTCTGCCAGTTAGCAATCAGCCCCAGCATTTT. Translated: CATSRSSGATLPVSNQPQHF.

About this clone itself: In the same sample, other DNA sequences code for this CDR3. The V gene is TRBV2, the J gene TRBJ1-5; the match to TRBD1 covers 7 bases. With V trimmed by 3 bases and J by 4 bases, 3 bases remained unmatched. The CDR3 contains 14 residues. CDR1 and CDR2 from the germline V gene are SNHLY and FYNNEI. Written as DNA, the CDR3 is TGTGCCAGCAGTGACCGGGACAGAAATCAGCCCCAGCATTTT. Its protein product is CASSDRDRNQPQHF.

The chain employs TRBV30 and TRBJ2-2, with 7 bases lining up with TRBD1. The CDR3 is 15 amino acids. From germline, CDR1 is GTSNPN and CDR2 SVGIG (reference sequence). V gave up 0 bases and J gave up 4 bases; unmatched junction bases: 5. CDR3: CAWSVTGVSTGELFF. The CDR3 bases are TGTGCCTGGAGTGTAACAGGGGTTTCCACCGGGGAGCTGTTTTTT.

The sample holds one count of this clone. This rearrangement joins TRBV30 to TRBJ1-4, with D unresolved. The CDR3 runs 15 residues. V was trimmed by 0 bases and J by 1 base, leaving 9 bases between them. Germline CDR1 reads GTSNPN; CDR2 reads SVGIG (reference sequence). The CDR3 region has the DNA TGTGCCTGGAGTGTAAAAGGGTTAACTAATGAAAAACTGTTTTTT. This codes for CAWSVKGLTNEKLFF.

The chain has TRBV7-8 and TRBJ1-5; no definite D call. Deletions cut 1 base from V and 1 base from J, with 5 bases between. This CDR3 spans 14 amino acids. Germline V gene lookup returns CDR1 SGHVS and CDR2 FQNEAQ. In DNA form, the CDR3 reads TGTGCCAGCAGCTTAGGGGAAAGCAATCAGCCCCAGCATTTT. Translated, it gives CASSLGESNQPQHF.

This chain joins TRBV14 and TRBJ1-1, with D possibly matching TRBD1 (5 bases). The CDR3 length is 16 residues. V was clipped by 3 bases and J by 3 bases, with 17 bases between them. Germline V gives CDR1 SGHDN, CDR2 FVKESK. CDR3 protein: CASSQGRSWYDTEAFF. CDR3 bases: TGTGCCAGCAGCCAGGGACGGAGCTGGTATGACACTGAAGCTTTCTTT.

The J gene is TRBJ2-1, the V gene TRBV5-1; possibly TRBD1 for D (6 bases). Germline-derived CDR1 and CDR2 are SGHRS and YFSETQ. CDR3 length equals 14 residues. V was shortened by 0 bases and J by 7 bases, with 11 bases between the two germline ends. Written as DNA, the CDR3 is TGCGCCAGCAGCTTGGTCCAGGGGATGAATGAGCAGTTCTTC. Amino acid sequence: CASSLVQGMNEQFF.